This T cell receptor (beta chain) was identified during a study of response to subunit inactivated influenza vaccine. The CDR3 runs 14 residues. The germline CDR1 and CDR2 sequences are SGHRS and YFSETQ. V was trimmed by 3 bases and J by 2 bases, leaving 11 bases between them. Overall study findings and caveats: Each seasonal influenza vaccination, the authors suggested, recruits few new T cells.

From the RT-PCR reads, TCRdb called clonotypes with MiXCR, one entry per CDR3 protein. The sample lists hundreds of thousands of distinct CDR3 sequences, 13% to 15% seen once, with 6% to 9.5% in the top ten. A word on this clonotype: Antigen: not known.

This chain uses TRBV5-1 with TRBJ2-5; a possible D gene is TRBD1 (6 bases). The sample was PBMCs from blood, taken around 15 days before vaccination. The sequence was obtained from a man in his forties or fifties who received an inactivated influenza vaccine. Written as DNA, the CDR3 is TGCGCCAGCAGCTACGGGACATTGCAAGAGACCCAGTACTTC. Its translation: CASSYGTLQETQYF.